This TCR beta chain originates from a study of blood T cell repertoires in COVID-19. One Seattle source followed patients from active infection through their disease course. Only one count was recorded for this clone. Authors' data handling: Reference gene primer amplification yielded estimated nucleated cell counts. Using immunoSEQ multiplex PCR, the repertoire was profiled, and TCRdb retains in-frame clones only, with some absent. Clone size and the V and J calls come from that table; the DNA yielded D and trimming. The sample comprises around 260,000 clones, around nine tenths of which are singletons, and around 5% rests with the top ten. The CDR3 consists of 15 residues. In germline, CDR1 is SGHRS, CDR2 YFSETQ. The V gene end was trimmed by 6 bases and the J gene end by 0 bases; junction bases not matched to a gene: 2.

The chain has TRBV5-1 and TRBJ2-3; 12 bases fit TRBD2. Source material: peripheral blood. The TCR comes from a woman aged 60-70 years with COVID-19, enrolled during active disease. CDR3 bases: TGCGCCAGCACTAGCGGGAGGGCTAGCACAGATACGCAGTATTTT. Its translation: CASTSGRASTDTQYF.